The 9 T cell receptor beta chains presented below share a single source sample, sequenced in a study of shared clonotypes between healthy human individuals. The table came from immunoSEQ multiplex PCR; TCRdb's copy has only in-frame clones and leaves some out. The sample contains 780,000 or so clones, just under 75% of which appear only once. Sequencing input: memory CD4+ T cells sorted from blood. Stated subset: CD45RA-negative fraction. These receptors were taken from a woman aged 30 to 39 in good health.

This clone came up a few times. The chain combines TRBV6-1 with TRBJ2-7; either TRBD1 or TRBD2 may supply D (5 bases each). Trimming removed 2 bases from V and 6 bases from J, with 11 bases in between. The CDR3 contains 13 residues. Per the germline V gene, CDR1 is MNHNS and CDR2 is SASEGT. Here the CDR3 reads CASSEMGTSEQYF. CDR3 nucleotides: TGTGCCAGCAGTGAAATGGGGACCAGCGAGCAGTACTTC.

V gene TRBV19 combines with J gene TRBJ2-7; D is unresolved. Germline values: CDR1 LNHDA, CDR2 SQIVND (reference sequence). The CDR3 has 15 amino acids. V lost 1 base and J lost 1, with 11 bases in between. The CDR3 sequence is CASSIGPRPSYEQYF. CDR3 sequence (DNA): TGTGCCAGTAGTATAGGCCCACGACCTTCCTACGAGCAGTACTTC. Full variable domain (missing parts from reference TRBV19 and TRBJ2-7): DGGITQSPKYLFRKEGQNVTLSCEQNLNHDAMYWYRQDPGQGLRLIYYSQIVNDFQKGDIAEGYSVSREKKESFPLTVTSAQKNPTAFYLCASSIGPRPSYEQYFGPGTRLTVT.

The chain is built from TRBV5-4 and TRBJ1-1, with TRBD1 matching 7 bases. There are 14 residues in the CDR3. CDR1 is SGHNT and CDR2 is YYREEE in the germline V gene (reference sequence). With V trimmed by 1 base and J by 4 bases, 4 bases remained unmatched. DNA of the CDR3: TGTGCCAGCAGCTTGTTACAGGGGACCACTGAAGCTTTCTTT. Translating it yields CASSLLQGTTEAFF.

The V call is TRBV18, the J call TRBJ2-1, with TRBD1 as a possible D gene (6 bases). This CDR3 is 16 amino acids long. CDR1 is KGHSH and CDR2 is LQKENI in the germline V gene. Trimming pared 5 bases from V and 0 bases from J, leaving 14 bases between. The CDR3 region is CASSTTGLPSYNEQFF. In DNA form, the CDR3 reads TGTGCCAGCTCAACTACAGGGCTTCCCTCCTACAATGAGCAGTTCTTC.

A word on this clone: Possible read error: a much larger clone is one base away. Other DNA sequences from this sample encode an identical CDR3 as well. The CDR3 region is CASSSGTGGTEAFF. DNA of the CDR3: TGCGCCAGCAGCTCGGGGACAGGGGGCACTGAAGCTTTCTTT. The chain couples TRBV5-1 to TRBJ1-1; TRBD1 aligns across 11 bases. Germline V gives CDR1 SGHRS, CDR2 YFSETQ. CDR3 length: 14 residues. With 3 bases clipped from V and 4 bases from J, the junction kept 2 bases outside the gene matches.

This clone came up once. The chain employs TRBV25-1 and TRBJ1-1; D not resolved. CDR3 length: 15 amino acids. Germline CDR1 reads MGHDK; CDR2 reads SYGVNS. V was shortened by 6 bases and J by 6 bases, with 20 bases between the two germline ends. In nucleotides, the CDR3 is TGTGCCAGCAGACGAGACAAGCTCGGGGATGCTGAAGCTTTCTTT. Amino acid sequence: CASRRDKLGDAEAFF. Supplemented by reference TRBV25-1 and TRBJ1-1, the full variable domain reads EADIYQTPRYLVIGTGKKITLECSQTMGHDKMYWYQQDPGMELHLIHYSYGVNSTEKGDLSSESTVSRIRTEHFPLTLESARPSHTSQYLCASRRDKLGDAEAFFGQGTRLTVV.

V is TRBV7-2 and J is TRBJ2-4; D is possibly TRBD1 (6 bases). CDR1 and CDR2 from the germline V gene are SGHTA and FQGNSA. The CDR3 is 15 amino acids. V lost 1 base and J lost 8, with 15 bases in between. CDR3 coding DNA: TGTGCCAGCAGCTTAGAGGACAGACAGGTCGACATTCAGTACTTC. It translates to CASSLEDRQVDIQYF.

V and J are TRBV6-1 and TRBJ2-2, with D perhaps TRBD1 or TRBD2 (5 bases each). CDR3 length: 15 residues. Trimming stripped 5 bases from V and 9 bases from J, with 19 bases between. CDR1 and CDR2 (germline): MNHNS, SASEGT. The CDR3 reads CASSREGIVAWELFF. CDR3 coding DNA: TGTGCCAGCAGTCGTGAGGGGATCGTGGCCTGGGAGCTGTTTTTT.

The chain combines TRBV7-2 with TRBJ1-1; the D is unclear. V lost 2 bases and J lost 6, with 10 bases in between. The CDR3 totals 13 residues. Germline loops: CDR1 SGHTA, CDR2 FQGNSA. The CDR3 region is CASSLYSDPEAFF. In DNA form, the CDR3 reads TGTGCCAGCAGCTTATACTCAGATCCTGAAGCTTTCTTT. Looking up the rest from reference TRBV7-2 and TRBJ1-1 gives the full variable domain: GAGVSQSPSNKVTEKGKDVELRCDPISGHTALYWYRQSLGQGLEFLIYFQGNSAPDKSGLPSDRFSAERTGGSVSTLTIQRTQQEDSAVYLCASSLYSDPEAFFGQGTRLTVV.